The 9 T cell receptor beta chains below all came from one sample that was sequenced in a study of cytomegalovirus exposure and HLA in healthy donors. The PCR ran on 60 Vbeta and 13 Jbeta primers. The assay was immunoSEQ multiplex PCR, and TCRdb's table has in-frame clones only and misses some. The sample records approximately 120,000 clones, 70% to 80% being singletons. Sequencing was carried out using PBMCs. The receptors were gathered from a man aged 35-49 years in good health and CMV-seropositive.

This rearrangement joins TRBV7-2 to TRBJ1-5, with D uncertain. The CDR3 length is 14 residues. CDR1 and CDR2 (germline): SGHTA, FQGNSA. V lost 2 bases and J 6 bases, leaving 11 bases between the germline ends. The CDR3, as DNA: TGTGCCAGCAGCTTAAATCCGGGTCCTCAGCCCCAGCATTTT. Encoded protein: CASSLNPGPQPQHF.

The DNA for the CDR3 is TGTGCCAGCAGCTTGGGACAGGGGCGCAATGAGCAGTTCTTC. This encodes CASSLGQGRNEQFF. This chain joins TRBV5-5 and TRBJ2-1, with 8 nucleotides matching TRBD1. Germline CDR1 is SGHKS and CDR2 is YYEKEE (reference sequence). The CDR3 is 14 amino acids. The junction had 2 bases not matched to a gene; V was cut back by 0 bases and J by 6 bases.

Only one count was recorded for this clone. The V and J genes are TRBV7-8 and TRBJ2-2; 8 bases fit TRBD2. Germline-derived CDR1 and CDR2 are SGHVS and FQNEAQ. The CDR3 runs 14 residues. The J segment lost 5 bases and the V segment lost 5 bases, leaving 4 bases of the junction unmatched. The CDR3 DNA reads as TGTGCCAGCAGCAGACTAGCGACGACCGGGGAGCTGTTTTTT. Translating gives CASSRLATTGELFF.

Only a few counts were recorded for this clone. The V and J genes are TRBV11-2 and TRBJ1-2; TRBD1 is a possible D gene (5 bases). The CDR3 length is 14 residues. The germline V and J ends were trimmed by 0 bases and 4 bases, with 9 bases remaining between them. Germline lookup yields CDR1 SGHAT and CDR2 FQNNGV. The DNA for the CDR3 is TGTGCCAGCAGCTTAGACAGGGCGGTCTATGGCTACACCTTC. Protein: CASSLDRAVYGYTF.

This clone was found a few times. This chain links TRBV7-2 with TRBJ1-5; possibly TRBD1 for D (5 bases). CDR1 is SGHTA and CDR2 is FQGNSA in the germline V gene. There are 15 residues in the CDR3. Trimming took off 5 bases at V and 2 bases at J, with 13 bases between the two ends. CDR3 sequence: CASSLDGGGNQPQHF. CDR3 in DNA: TGTGCCAGCAGCCTGGACGGGGGTGGCAATCAGCCCCAGCATTTT.

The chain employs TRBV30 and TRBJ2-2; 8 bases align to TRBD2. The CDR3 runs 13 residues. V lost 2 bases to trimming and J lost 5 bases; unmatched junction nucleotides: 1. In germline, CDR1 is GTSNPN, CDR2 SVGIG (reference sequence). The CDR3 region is CAWSREGTGELFF. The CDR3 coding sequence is TGTGCCTGGAGTCGGGAGGGAACCGGGGAGCTGTTTTTT.

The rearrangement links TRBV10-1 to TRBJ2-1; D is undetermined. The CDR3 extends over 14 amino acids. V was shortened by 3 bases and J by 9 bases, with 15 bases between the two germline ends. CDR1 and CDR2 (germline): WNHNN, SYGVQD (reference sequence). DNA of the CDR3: TGCGCCAGCAGTGATAGCCTAACCAACGGTGAGCAGTTCTTC. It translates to CASSDSLTNGEQFF.

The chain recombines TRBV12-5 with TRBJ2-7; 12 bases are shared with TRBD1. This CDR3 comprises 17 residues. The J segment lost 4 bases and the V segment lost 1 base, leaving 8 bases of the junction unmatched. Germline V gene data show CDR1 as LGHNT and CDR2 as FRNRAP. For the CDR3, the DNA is TGTGCTAGTGGTTTGGGACACGGGACAGGGGGCCTTTACGAGCAGTACTTC. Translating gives CASGLGHGTGGLYEQYF.

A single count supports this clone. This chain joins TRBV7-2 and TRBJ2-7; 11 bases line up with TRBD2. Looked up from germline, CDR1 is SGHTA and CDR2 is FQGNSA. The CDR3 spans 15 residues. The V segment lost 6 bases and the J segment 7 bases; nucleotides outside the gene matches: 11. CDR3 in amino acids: CASSLDSGREGEQYF. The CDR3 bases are TGTGCCAGCAGTCTTGATAGCGGGAGGGAGGGGGAGCAGTACTTC. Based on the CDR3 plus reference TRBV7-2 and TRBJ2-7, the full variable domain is GAGVSQSPSNKVTEKGKDVELRCDPISGHTALYWYRQSLGQGLEFLIYFQGNSAPDKSGLPSDRFSAERTGGSVSTLTIQRTQQEDSAVYLCASSLDSGREGEQYFGPGTRLTVT.